This TCR beta chain was sequenced during a study of cytomegalovirus exposure and HLA in healthy donors. Study findings and constraints: Cytomegalovirus status was reportedly diagnosed by the classifier with high sensitivity and specificity. The authors confirmed in vitro that a few CMV-associated chains were specific for CMV antigens.

Germline assignment: CDR1 SNHLY and CDR2 FYNNEI. V lost 6 bases and J 1 base, leaving 4 bases between the germline ends. The CDR3 has 12 amino acids. A note on this clone: Its antigen remains unidentified.

Assay: immunoSEQ multiplex PCR; the TCRdb copy retains only in-frame clones and omits some. This sample has over 200,000 clones, with 80% to 90% found just once. The V and J genes are TRBV2 and TRBJ1-3; D gene uncertain. This receptor was identified in a woman between 18 and 29 years old in good health and CMV-seronegative. The sample taken for sequencing was PBMCs. The CDR3, as DNA: TGTGCCAGCAGCAAATCTGGAAACACCATATATTTT. Its protein is CASSKSGNTIYF. The full variable domain, with the rest looked up from reference TRBV2 and TRBJ1-3, is EPEVTQTPSHQVTQMGQEVILRCVPISNHLYFYWYRQILGQKVEFLVSFYNNEISEKSEIFDDQFSVERPDGSNFTLKIRSTKLEDSAMYFCASSKSGNTIYFGEGSWLTVV.